These 11 T cell receptor beta chains came from one sample sequenced in a study of T cells in Graves' hyperthyroidism and ophthalmopathy. TCR beta CDR3 regions were amplified from RNA transcripts. The HTBI primer set drove a first-round RT-PCR of the TCR CDR3. MiXCR, run by TCRdb on the multiplex PCR reads, gives a single entry per CDR3 protein. The sample has about 640,000 distinct CDR3 sequences; about a fifth are singletons. Specimen: blood. Receptors were obtained from a man younger than 40 with Graves' ophthalmopathy.

As for this clonotype: One end of the junction fails to match germline, which may point to a read error. This chain connects TRBV30 to TRBJ1-1; D might be TRBD1 (5 bases). The CDR3 length is 10 residues. CDR1 GTSNPN and CDR2 SVGIG come from the germline V gene (reference sequence). The CDR3 region is CAWGGTGAFF. DNA for the CDR3: TGTGCCTGGGGGGGGACTGGAGCTTTCTTT.

This chain uses TRBV29-1 with TRBJ2-7; tentative D call: TRBD1 (6 bases). The germline CDR1 and CDR2 sequences are SQVTM and ANQGSEA. The CDR3 consists of 15 residues. V lost 4 bases, J lost 3 bases, and 19 bases lay in between. CDR3 protein: CSVGLSGDGIYEQYF. DNA of the CDR3: TGCAGCGTTGGCCTTTCAGGGGATGGAATCTACGAGCAGTACTTC.

The chain is built from TRBV2 and TRBJ1-2; D gene unclear. The CDR3 sequence is 14 residues long. The V end was cut by 2 bases, the J end by 4 bases, with 11 bases between. Germline CDR1 and CDR2: SNHLY and FYNNEI. The DNA of the CDR3 is TGTGCCAGCAGTGAAAGTACAGCACTCTATGGCTACACCTTC. It is translated as CASSESTALYGYTF.

This chain links TRBV10-2 with TRBJ2-7; the D is unclear. CDR3 size: 15 residues. V was cut by 5 bases and J by 1 base, with 15 bases left in between. The V gene's germline CDR1 is WSHSY and CDR2 SAAADI. The CDR3 nucleotides read TGCGCCAGCAGTTCTGCATCGAAAGGATCCTACGAGCAGTACTTC. This encodes CASSSASKGSYEQYF.

This clonotype has only a few counts. The CDR3 DNA sequence: TGTGCCAGCAGCTGGGCGGGAGGGGATTCCTACAATGAGCAGTTCTTC. Its protein product is CASSWAGGDSYNEQFF. This chain uses TRBV11-2 with TRBJ2-1, with 9 bases fitting TRBD2. The CDR3 runs to 16 residues. V lost 4 bases to trimming and J lost 1 base; unmatched junction nucleotides: 5. Germline assignment: CDR1 SGHAT and CDR2 FQNNGV. The variable domain in full, completed from reference TRBV11-2 and TRBJ2-1, reads EAGVAQSPRYKIIEKRQSVAFWCNPISGHATLYWYQQILGQGPKLLIQFQNNGVVDDSQLPKDRFSAERLKGVDSTLKIQPAKLEDSAVYLCASSWAGGDSYNEQFFGPGTRLTVL.

This clonotype was seen a few times. The chain employs TRBV3-1 and TRBJ1-3, with D possibly TRBD1 on 5 matching bases. The CDR3 is made up of 14 amino acids. Trimming stripped 4 bases from V and 4 bases from J, with 11 bases between. Germline loops: CDR1 LGHDT, CDR2 YNNKEL (reference sequence). The DNA of the CDR3 is TGTGCCAGCAGCCCGGGGGACCCCGGAAACACCATATATTTT. It encodes CASSPGDPGNTIYF. The whole variable domain, remainder taken from reference TRBV3-1 and TRBJ1-3, is DTAVSQTPKYLVTQMGNDKSIKCEQNLGHDTMYWYKQDSKKFLKIMFSYNNKELIINETVPNRFSPKSPDKAHLNLHINSLELGDSAVYFCASSPGDPGNTIYFGEGSWLTVV.

This clonotype was picked up a small number of times. The V gene is TRBV12-3 or TRBV12-4, the J gene TRBJ1-1; maybe TRBD1 (5 bases). Trimming stripped 5 bases from V and 12 bases from J, with 13 bases between. The CDR3 extends over 11 amino acids. This CDR3 is CASSTGTETFF. CDR3 coding DNA: TGTGCCAGCAGTACCGGGACGGAAACTTTCTTT.

The genes are TRBV5-1 and TRBJ2-1, with 12 bases identical to TRBD2. The CDR3 is 16 residues long. CDR1 and CDR2 (germline): SGHRS, YFSETQ. V lost 3 bases, J lost 8 bases, and 9 bases stayed unmatched. This chain's CDR3 is CASSSRLAGVIDEQFF. CDR3 nucleotides: TGCGCCAGCAGCTCGAGACTAGCGGGAGTTATAGATGAGCAGTTCTTC.

This clonotype was counted only a few times. The rearrangement joins TRBV19 to TRBJ2-3; D gene unclear. The V and J ends lost 3 bases and 6 bases respectively, with 4 bases between them. Germline V gene lookup returns CDR1 LNHDA and CDR2 SQIVND (reference sequence). There are 11 residues in the CDR3. In DNA, the CDR3 is TGTGCCAGTAGTATTGGCGATACGCAGTATTTT. The encoded protein is CASSIGDTQYF.

The chain has TRBV6-1 and TRBJ1-1, with 8 nucleotides matching TRBD1. Germline V gives CDR1 MNHNS, CDR2 SASEGT. V was pared by 5 bases and J by 3 bases, with 8 bases of the junction left unmatched. The CDR3 is 15 residues long. The CDR3 loop is CASSHRGVGDTEAFF. The CDR3 nucleotides read TGTGCCAGCAGTCACAGGGGGGTAGGAGACACTGAAGCTTTCTTT.

The gene calls are TRBV27 and TRBJ2-2; no definite D call. Trimming took off 8 bases at V and 4 bases at J, with 17 bases between the two ends. The CDR3 is 15 residues long. The germline gives CDR1 MNHEY, CDR2 SMNVEV (reference sequence). This CDR3 reads CASQQSRFGTGELFF. CDR3 coding DNA: TGTGCCAGCCAGCAGTCCAGGTTCGGCACCGGGGAGCTGTTTTTT.